This T cell receptor beta chain appears in the sequencing data of a study of shared clonotypes between healthy human individuals. In the study overall: Each donor had three CD4 naive, three CD4 memory, two CD8 naive and one CD8 memory plate. Broader study findings: Some naive CD4 clonotypes, roughly 4.5%, turned up in common across several donors. Depth was large, yet rarefaction showed that sorted-subset sequencing was incomplete.

As for this clone: Its antigen remains unidentified.

An assay was performed, and its level was deep. Measured with immunoSEQ multiplex PCR; TCRdb has only the in-frame clones, and not every one. The data hold around 750,000 clones, with roughly 70% observed a single time. With V trimmed by 2 bases and J by 15 bases, 9 bases remained unmatched. Germline V gives CDR1 MGHRA, CDR2 YSYEKL. This CDR3 is 13 amino acids long. This receptor was obtained from a woman aged 25 to 39 in good health. Input material: memory CD4+ T cells sorted from blood. Subset defined: CD45RA-negative fraction. The gene calls are TRBV4-1 and TRBJ2-1, with 8 bases aligning to TRBD2. CDR3 DNA sequence: TGCGCCAGCAGCCAACTGAAAGCGGGAGCCCGGTTCTTC. This translates into CASSQLKAGARFF.